Sequencing of this T cell receptor beta chain was carried out in a study of T cell responses to AZD1222 COVID-19 vaccine (dated by TCRdb to the early 2020s). A note on the overall study: AZD1222 recipients whose second dose came at about 4 weeks and those whose second dose came at about 12 weeks were combined into one group, since spike-specific TCR depth and breadth did not differ between the two schedules. A total of about 250 trial participants underwent TCR sequencing, of whom approximately 200 had received two doses of AZD1222 and 26 had received two doses of the MenACWY control vaccine. Trial participants were enrolled into age subgroups of 18-55, 56-69 and 70-plus years, which contained 148, 28 and 57 TCR-sequenced participants, respectively.

The CDR3 regions of human TCRbeta chains were subjected to immunosequencing. On the authors' methods: TCRs in the repertoires were compared against a reference library of SARS-CoV-2-specific TCRs that had been generated with the MIRA antigen-specificity platform. Breadth was defined as the fraction of unique TCRs that were SARS-CoV-2-associated. Depth was defined as the fraction of total T cells that were SARS-CoV-2-associated. Using the MIRA data, each spike-specific TCR was assigned both to the spike region to which the TCR was reactive and to a CD4 or CD8 class. Log10-transformed breadth and depth values were compared by one-way ANOVA with Sidak's multiple comparisons tests. Not all clones reach the TCRdb copy of this immuneACCESS table, which keeps in-frame sequences only. Checked studies attribute under half of the gap to unresolved V genes and leave the rest unexplained. V, J and clone size reflect that table, while D and trimming were determined from the DNA. The sample table shows around 110,000 clones, and around 90% are seen once. Of the sample, approximately 7% falls within the top ten clones.

Results and caveats for the whole study, not just this receptor: After two AZD1222 doses, spike-specific TCR breadth and depth were significantly higher than at day 0 and than in MenACWY recipients. Reportedly, almost half of the unique spike-specific TCRs recognized epitopes lying outside the regions that are mutated in the B.1.351 and B.1.1.7 variants. Conclusions about previously exposed vaccinees are limited, since just a handful of AZD1222 recipients were seropositive for SARS-CoV-2 at baseline. The 56-69-year group was small, and its depth increase did not reach significance, likely because of low power. Participants were mostly white British and included more females than males, and it was suggested by the authors that clonal diversity may have been underestimated. No day 14 peak-response samples were available, so repertoires were characterized only after the peak T cell response. The whole spike protein was spanned by vaccine-associated CD4 TCRs, and dominant responses were seen in regions 160-218 and 743-854.

The germline ends are 15 bases apart after V is trimmed by 5 bases and J by 0 bases. CDR1 SEHNR and CDR2 FQNEAQ were looked up in the germline V gene (reference sequence). From its cysteine to its phenylalanine, the CDR3 spans 16 amino acids. The entry retains the CDR3 DNA only, 48 bases that are in frame from base 1. Interpreted using the paper, the time point label stands for: baseline before first vaccination. Vaccinee samples were obtained from the UK trials COV001 and COV002, which included a single-blind randomized controlled phase 2/3 trial of AZD1222 (ChAdOx1 nCoV-19) in healthy adults. For TCRbeta chain sequencing, PBMC samples from trial participants were taken at day 0 and at day 28 after the second dose. Concerning this clone: Its specific antigen is unknown. Base qualities were left out, and no much larger clone turns up one base away.

The input for sequencing was peripheral blood, taken on day 0 of AZD1222 vaccination. This sequence was found in an adult in good health. The V and J genes are TRBV7-9 and TRBJ2-3; the D gene cannot be resolved reliably. This receptor carries the CDR3 CASSLNLGPSTDTQYF. The DNA reads TGTGCCAGCAGCCTGAATCTAGGGCCTAGCACAGATACGCAGTATTTT.